The clone carrying this TCR beta chain was counted only a few times. TCR beta CDR3 region amplification was performed from RNA transcripts. The HTBI primer set drove a first-round RT-PCR of the TCR CDR3. TCRdb reprocessed the multiplex PCR reads via MiXCR and lists one record per CDR3 protein. The sample includes some 800,000 distinct CDR3 sequences, roughly 37% of them seen just once. This sample was included in a study of T cells in Graves' hyperthyroidism and ophthalmopathy. The CDR3 is 14 amino acids. The germline CDR1 and CDR2 sequences are LGHNA and YSLEER. Trimming removed 0 bases at V and 4 bases at J, with 10 bases between.

The TCR comes from a young man with Graves' hyperthyroidism. The material sequenced was blood. The rearrangement uses TRBV4-3 and TRBJ2-7, with TRBD2 as a possible D gene (6 bases). The CDR3 region has the DNA TGCGCCAGCAGCCAAGACCCCGGACTATACGAGCAGTACTTC. As protein: CASSQDPGLYEQYF.